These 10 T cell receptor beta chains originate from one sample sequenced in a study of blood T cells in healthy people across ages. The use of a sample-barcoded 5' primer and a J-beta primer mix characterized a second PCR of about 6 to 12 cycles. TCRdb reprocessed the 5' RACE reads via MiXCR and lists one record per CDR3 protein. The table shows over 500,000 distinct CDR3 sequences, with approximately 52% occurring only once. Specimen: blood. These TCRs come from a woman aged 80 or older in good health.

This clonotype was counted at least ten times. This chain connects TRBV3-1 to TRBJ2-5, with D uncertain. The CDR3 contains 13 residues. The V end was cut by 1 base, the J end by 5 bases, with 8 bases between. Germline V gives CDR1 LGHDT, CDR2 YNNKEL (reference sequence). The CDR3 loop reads CASSQVGWETQYF. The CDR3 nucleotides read TGTGCCAGCAGCCAAGTGGGGTGGGAGACCCAGTACTTC.

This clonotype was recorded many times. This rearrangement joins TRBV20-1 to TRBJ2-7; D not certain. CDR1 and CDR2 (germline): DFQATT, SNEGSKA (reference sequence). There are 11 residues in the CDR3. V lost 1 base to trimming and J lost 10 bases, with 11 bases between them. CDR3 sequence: CSARGERTQYF. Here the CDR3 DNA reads TGCAGTGCTAGAGGAGAGCGTACCCAGTACTTC.

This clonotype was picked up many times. The CDR3 region is CASSQAPGQTYEQYF. CDR3 sequence (DNA): TGTGCCAGCAGCCAAGCCCCGGGACAAACCTACGAGCAGTACTTC. The rearrangement joins TRBV6-5 to TRBJ2-7; D is possibly TRBD1 (6 bases). Germline assignment: CDR1 MNHEY and CDR2 SVGAGI. With 6 bases removed from V and 2 bases from J, the gap between germline ends came to 17 bases. CDR3 length: 15 residues.

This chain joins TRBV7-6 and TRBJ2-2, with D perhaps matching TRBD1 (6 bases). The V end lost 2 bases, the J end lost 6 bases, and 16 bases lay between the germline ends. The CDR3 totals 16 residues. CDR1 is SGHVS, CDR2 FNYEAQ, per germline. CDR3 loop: CASSLRTDQRPGELFF. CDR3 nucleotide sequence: TGTGCCAGCAGCTTAAGGACAGACCAACGACCCGGGGAGCTGTTTTTT.

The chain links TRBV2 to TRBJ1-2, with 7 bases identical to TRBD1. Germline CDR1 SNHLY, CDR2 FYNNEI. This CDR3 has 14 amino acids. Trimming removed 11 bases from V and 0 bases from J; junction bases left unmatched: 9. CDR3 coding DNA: TGTGCCGGGGCCCCCACAGGGGCTAACTATGGCTACACCTTC. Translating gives CAGAPTGANYGYTF.

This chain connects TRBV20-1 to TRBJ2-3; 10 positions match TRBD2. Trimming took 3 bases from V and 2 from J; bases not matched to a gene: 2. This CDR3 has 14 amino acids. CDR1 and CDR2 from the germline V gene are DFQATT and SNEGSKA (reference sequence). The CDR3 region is CSASLAGVTDTQYF. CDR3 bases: TGCAGTGCTAGCCTAGCGGGGGTCACAGATACGCAGTATTTT.

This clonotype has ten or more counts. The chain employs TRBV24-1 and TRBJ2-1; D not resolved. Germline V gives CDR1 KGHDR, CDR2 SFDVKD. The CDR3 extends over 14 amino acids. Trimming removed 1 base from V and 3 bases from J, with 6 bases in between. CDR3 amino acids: CATSDFGSYNEQFF. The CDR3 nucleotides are TGTGCCACCAGTGATTTTGGCAGCTACAATGAGCAGTTCTTC.

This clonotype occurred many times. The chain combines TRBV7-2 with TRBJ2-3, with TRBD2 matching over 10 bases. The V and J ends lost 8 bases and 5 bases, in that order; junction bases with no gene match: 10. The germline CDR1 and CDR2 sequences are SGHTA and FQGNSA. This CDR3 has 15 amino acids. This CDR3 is CASGTSGAFKDTQYF. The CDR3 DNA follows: TGTGCCAGCGGAACTAGCGGGGCGTTCAAAGATACGCAGTATTTT.

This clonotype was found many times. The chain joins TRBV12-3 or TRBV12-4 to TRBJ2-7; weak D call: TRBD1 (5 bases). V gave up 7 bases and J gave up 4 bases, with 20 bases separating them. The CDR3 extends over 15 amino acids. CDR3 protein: CASNPKRQGTYEQYF. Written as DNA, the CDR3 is TGTGCCAGCAACCCCAAAAGGCAGGGTACTTACGAGCAGTACTTC.

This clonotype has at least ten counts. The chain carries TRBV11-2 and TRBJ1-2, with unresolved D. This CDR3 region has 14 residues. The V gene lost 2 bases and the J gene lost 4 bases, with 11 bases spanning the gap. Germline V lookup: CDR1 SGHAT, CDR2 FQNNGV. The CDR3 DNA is TGTGCCAGCAGCTTAATAGGGTACTCCTATGGCTACACCTTC. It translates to CASSLIGYSYGYTF.